This T cell receptor beta chain stems from a study of CD8+CD57+ T cells in acquired aplastic anemia. Sequencing involved patients with CD8+CD57+ cell expansion previously shown by flow cytometry. The sample holds a few counts of this clonotype. The CDR3 loop spans 14 amino acids. Germline V gene sequence: CDR1 LGHNA, CDR2 YSLEER. Genomic DNA, serving as template, underwent TCR beta VDJ and CDR3 profiling. TCRdb ran MiXCR on the reads and lists one entry per CDR3 protein. The data hold about 260,000 distinct CDR3 sequences, with 70% to 85% observed a single time. The source of this sequence is a human donor with aplastic anemia. The chain carries TRBV4-3 and TRBJ2-3; 10 bases match TRBD2. The sample consisted of sorted CD4+, CD8+, or CD8+CD57+ T cells (not recorded which) from PBMCs. The CDR3 protein is CALLLAGGPDTQYF. The CDR3 nucleotides read TGCGCTTTGCTCTTAGCGGGAGGTCCCGATACGCAGTATTTT.